Listed below are T cell receptor beta chains from one sample, sequenced in a study of identical twins. Using its own MiXCR run on the 5' RACE reads, TCRdb lists one record per CDR3 protein. The repertoire holds about 720,000 distinct CDR3 sequences, with 8% to 9% as singletons. These same data were also listed under a study on yellow fever vaccine responses in identical twins.

Material for sequencing was PBMCs. The receptors come from a woman under 30 in good health. Each CDR3 is given with its conserved first and last residue. The order of the fields is D gene, J gene, clone size, V gene, CDR3 protein, CDR3 DNA. A D gene is named only where the DNA matches it firmly. A clone size is listed for some rows: how often the clone was seen (once, few, many), or a class if it is expanded.

TRBD2,TRBJ2-7,-,TRBV5-1,CASSWGTSGGSYEQYF,TGCGCCAGCAGCTGGGGGACTAGCGGGGGTTCCTACGAGCAGTACTTC
-,TRBJ2-1,-,TRBV5-1,CASSLERRVNEQFF,TGCGCCAGCAGCTTGGAACGAAGGGTGAATGAGCAGTTCTTC
-,TRBJ2-1,-,TRBV4-1,CASSLPRESVNEQFF,TGCGCCAGCAGCCTCCCCCGGGAGTCCGTCAATGAGCAGTTCTTC
-,TRBJ2-4,-,TRBV14,CASSQDASLAKNIQYF,TGTGCCAGCAGCCAGGACGCCTCTCTAGCCAAAAACATTCAGTACTTC
TRBD1,TRBJ2-7,many,TRBV2,CASRQGVSYEQYF,TGTGCCAGCAGGCAGGGGGTCTCCTACGAGCAGTACTTC
TRBD1,TRBJ2-2,-,TRBV20-1,CSAYRDRDTGELFF,TGCAGTGCATACCGGGACAGGGACACCGGGGAGCTGTTTTTT
TRBD2,TRBJ2-7,-,TRBV2,CASSERGAGAYEQYF,TGTGCCAGCAGTGAACGGGGAGCGGGAGCCTACGAGCAGTACTTC
-,TRBJ2-5,many,TRBV5-5,CASSLARTQETQYF,TGTGCCAGCAGCTTGGCGAGGACCCAAGAGACCCAGTACTTC
-,TRBJ2-5,-,TRBV3-1,CASSPTRVQETQYF,TGTGCCAGCAGCCCTACAAGGGTCCAAGAGACCCAGTACTTC
TRBD2,TRBJ2-3,-,TRBV29-1,CSVRGTSGTDTQYF,TGCAGCGTCCGTGGGACTAGCGGCACAGATACGCAGTATTTT
-,TRBJ1-2,many,TRBV15,CATSELTSRYTF,TGTGCCACCAGCGAGTTGACGTCACGCTACACCTTC
TRBD2,TRBJ2-1,-,TRBV20-1,CSARAPGLAGRVEQFF,TGCAGTGCTAGAGCGCCGGGACTAGCGGGGCGGGTTGAGCAGTTCTTC
-,TRBJ2-3,-,TRBV11-2,CASSFQLGGGGDTQYF,TGTGCCAGCAGCTTCCAACTAGGAGGGGGCGGAGATACGCAGTATTTT
TRBD1,TRBJ2-5,-,TRBV12-3/TRBV12-4,CASSFLDRGLQETQYF,TGTGCCAGCAGTTTTTTGGACAGGGGGCTTCAAGAGACCCAGTACTTC
-,TRBJ2-5,many,TRBV7-9,CASSSRNRRQQETQYF,TGTGCCAGCAGCTCCCGGAATAGGAGGCAGCAAGAGACCCAGTACTTC
TRBD1,TRBJ1-1,-,TRBV28,CASSLGTAQGEAFF,TGTGCCAGCAGTTTAGGGACAGCCCAAGGGGAAGCTTTCTTT
-,TRBJ2-5,-,TRBV4-3,CASSPSRGRRETQYF,TGCGCCAGCAGCCCGAGCCGGGGGCGGAGAGAGACCCAGTACTTC
-,TRBJ2-7,many,TRBV29-1,CPPSYSLRWGYEQYF,TGCCCACCTTCTTATTCTCTCAGGTGGGGTTACGAGCAGTACTTC
TRBD1,TRBJ1-2,few,TRBV15,CATSRGGGTGERYTF,TGTGCCACCAGCAGAGGTGGGGGGACAGGCGAGCGCTACACCTTC
-,TRBJ1-4,many,TRBV29-1,CSGGTQNEKLFF,TGCAGCGGCGGGACGCAAAATGAAAAACTGTTTTTT
-,TRBJ2-7,few,TRBV5-1,CASCALRDGTYEQYF,TGCGCCAGCTGCGCATTACGGGACGGAACCTACGAGCAGTACTTC
-,TRBJ2-6,-,TRBV11-2,CASSPVSGANVLTF,TGTGCCAGCAGCCCTGTCTCTGGGGCCAACGTCCTGACTTTC
-,TRBJ2-3,many,TRBV6-2/TRBV6-3,CASSYRPGTDTQYF,TGTGCCAGCAGTTACAGGCCGGGCACAGATACGCAGTATTTT
TRBD1,TRBJ2-2,many,TRBV7-2,CASSATGTEHRELFF,TGTGCCAGCAGCGCTACCGGGACAGAGCACCGGGAGCTGTTTTTT
TRBD1,TRBJ2-1,few,TRBV7-3,CASSLIPGGMNEQFF,TGTGCCAGCAGCTTAATACCAGGGGGCATGAATGAGCAGTTCTTC
-,TRBJ2-1,-,TRBV5-6,CASSLAKLGAFGEQFF,TGTGCCAGCAGCTTGGCCAAGTTGGGGGCTTTCGGCGAGCAGTTCTTC
TRBD1,TRBJ2-2,many,TRBV24-1,CATSDSQGARGPGELFF,TGTGCCACCAGTGATTCGCAGGGGGCGAGAGGACCGGGGGAGCTGTTTTTT
TRBD1,TRBJ1-4,-,TRBV6-1,CASSRDSATNEKLFF,TGTGCCAGCAGTAGGGACAGTGCAACTAATGAAAAACTGTTTTTT
-,TRBJ2-1,many,TRBV10-3,CAIKLDFDYNEQFF,TGTGCCATCAAATTGGACTTCGATTACAATGAGCAGTTCTTC
TRBD2,TRBJ2-3,-,TRBV10-3,CAISLEFAGGPSTDTQYF,TGTGCCATCAGTTTAGAGTTTGCGGGAGGGCCTAGCACAGATACGCAGTATTTT
-,TRBJ2-1,-,TRBV6-6,CASSTLYNEQFF,TGTGCCAGCAGTACGCTCTACAATGAGCAGTTCTTC
-,TRBJ1-6,many,TRBV12-3/TRBV12-4,CASSFGDTFNSPLHF,TGTGCCAGCAGTTTCGGGGACACCTTTAATTCACCCCTCCACTTT
-,TRBJ2-2,few,TRBV28,CASSLTDWGAWLFF,TGTGCCAGCAGCCTCACTGACTGGGGAGCATGGCTGTTTTTT
-,TRBJ2-2,many,TRBV21-1,CASSRRGSNTGELFF,TGTGCCAGCAGCAGGAGGGGGTCGAACACCGGGGAGCTGTTTTTT
-,TRBJ1-3,many,TRBV5-1,CASSSLGGRSGNTIYF,TGCGCCAGCAGCTCCCTTGGGGGCCGCTCTGGAAACACCATATATTTT
-,TRBJ2-7,few,TRBV7-9,CASSLFIGSSYEQYF,TGTGCCAGCAGCTTATTTATTGGGTCCTCCTACGAGCAGTACTTC
-,TRBJ2-1,-,TRBV7-8,CASSPRGFNEQFF,TGTGCCAGCAGCCCGCGGGGTTTCAATGAGCAGTTCTTC
TRBD2,TRBJ2-3,-,TRBV27,CASSLYRTGGSGRVTDTQYF,TGTGCCAGCAGTTTATATCGGACAGGCGGTAGCGGGAGGGTAACAGATACGCAGTATTTT
TRBD1,TRBJ2-1,-,TRBV10-3,CAITSDRVTFHEQFF,TGTGCCATCACCTCGGACAGGGTAACATTCCATGAGCAGTTCTTC
TRBD2,TRBJ2-7,-,TRBV27,CASSRLLAGGPPNYEQYF,TGTGCCAGCAGCAGACTACTAGCGGGAGGGCCCCCTAACTACGAGCAGTACTTC
-,TRBJ1-4,-,TRBV5-1,CASSQRTAYNEKLFF,TGCGCCAGCAGCCAACGGACAGCTTATAATGAAAAACTGTTTTTT
TRBD1,TRBJ2-5,-,TRBV7-9,CASSWGQIQETQYF,TGTGCCAGCAGCTGGGGACAGATACAAGAGACCCAGTACTTC
-,TRBJ2-7,few,TRBV12-3/TRBV12-4,CASSFNVGAEPSYEQYF,TGTGCCAGCAGTTTTAATGTAGGGGCAGAGCCATCCTACGAGCAGTACTTC